Presented here are 15 T cell receptor beta chains from one specimen sequenced in a study of T cells after yellow fever vaccination (dated by TCRdb to the late 2010s). In the paper's terms, the treatment or condition label means: live attenuated yellow fever vaccine strain. The library was prepared using 5' RACE. The sample was run on an Illumina NovaSeq 6000. In-frame beta chains were kept once TCRdb had trimmed the public reads at Q25 with fastp and called clones with MiXCR. Rows are unified per CDR3 protein, each entry keeping the most common DNA and genes. The sample table lists 170,000 or so distinct CDR3 sequences, approximately 9.7% of them with a count of one. The ten most abundant clones make up approximately 39% of the sample. Source: CD8+ T cells sorted from PBMCs, taken 45 days after the yellow fever booster vaccination. These receptors were collected from a man aged 18 to 35 who received the YFV17D yellow fever vaccine.

This clonotype appeared a few times. This chain connects TRBV18 to TRBJ1-5; D is possibly TRBD1 (5 bases). CDR1 and CDR2 (germline): KGHSH, LQKENI. CDR3 size: 13 residues. V was cut by 6 bases and J by 6 bases, with 12 bases left in between. This CDR3 reads CASSTGGTQPQHF. The CDR3 nucleotides read TGTGCCAGCTCGACGGGAGGGACTCAGCCCCAGCATTTT.

V and J are TRBV11-2 and TRBJ2-3, with 14 bases matching TRBD2. The CDR3 has 18 residues. Trimming removed 5 bases from V and 6 bases from J; junction bases left unmatched: 13. Germline lookup yields CDR1 SGHAT and CDR2 FQNNGV. The CDR3 reads CASSQTWTSGGTLDTQYF. Written as DNA, the CDR3 is TGTGCCAGCAGCCAAACCTGGACTAGCGGGGGGACTCTGGATACGCAGTATTTT.

This clonotype has only a few counts. The V and J genes are TRBV7-9 and TRBJ1-1, with TRBD1 matching 7 bases. The V gene end was trimmed by 2 bases and the J gene end by 5 bases; junction bases not matched to a gene: 5. The length of the CDR3 is 14 residues. Per germline, CDR1 SEHNR and CDR2 FQNEAQ (reference sequence). The CDR3: CASSLRGTVTEAFF. The CDR3 coding sequence is TGTGCCAGCAGCTTAAGGGGGACAGTAACTGAAGCTTTCTTT.

This clonotype was observed a few times. V and J are TRBV12-3 or TRBV12-4 and TRBJ2-5; 9 positions agree with TRBD2. The V and J ends lost 4 bases and 1 base, in that order; junction bases with no gene match: 1. This CDR3 contains 14 residues. The CDR3 is CASSSAGGQETQYF. The CDR3 DNA reads as TGTGCCAGCAGTTCAGCGGGGGGCCAAGAGACCCAGTACTTC.

The gene calls are TRBV7-9 and TRBJ2-1; D unresolved. Trimming cost V 4 bases and J 6 bases, with 10 bases left between them. Germline V gene lookup returns CDR1 SEHNR and CDR2 FQNEAQ (reference sequence). This CDR3 region has 13 residues. The CDR3 sequence: CASSSIGRNEQFF. For the CDR3, the DNA is TGTGCCAGCAGCTCGATCGGGCGCAATGAGCAGTTCTTC.

This clonotype occurred many times. V and J are TRBV4-3 and TRBJ2-5; D perhaps matches TRBD2 (7 bases). Trimming cost V 0 bases and J 5 bases, with 13 bases left between them. The CDR3 loop spans 15 amino acids. Looked up from germline, CDR1 is LGHNA and CDR2 is YSLEER. The CDR3 sequence: CASSQEWGGSETQYF. In DNA, the CDR3 is TGCGCCAGCAGCCAAGAATGGGGGGGCTCGGAGACCCAGTACTTC.

In this sample, this clonotype turned up a few times. Mismatch with germline at one junction end may stem from a read error. The chain carries TRBV12-3 or TRBV12-4 and TRBJ1-5; D gene unclear. CDR3 size: 13 residues. For the CDR3, the DNA is TGTGCCAGCAGTTTAGCCCCGAATCGGCCCCAGCATTTT. Amino acid sequence: CASSLAPNRPQHF.

This chain joins TRBV5-1 and TRBJ2-2; D is ambiguous. V lost 1 base to trimming and J lost 11 bases, with 12 bases between them. The germline V gene has CDR1 SGHRS and CDR2 YFSETQ. This CDR3 region has 13 residues. The DNA for the CDR3 is TGCGCCAGCAGCTTGTTAGGCGGCGGAGAGCTGTTTTTT. It encodes CASSLLGGGELFF.

In this sample, this clonotype turned up a few times. V gene TRBV6-2 or TRBV6-3 combines with J gene TRBJ1-2, with TRBD1 as a possible D gene (5 bases). Germline V lookup: CDR1 MNHEY, CDR2 SVGEGT. The CDR3 is 13 amino acids. Trimming stripped 6 bases from V and 0 bases from J, with 8 bases between. CDR3: CASRTEANYGYTF. CDR3 DNA sequence: TGTGCCAGCAGGACAGAAGCTAACTATGGCTACACCTTC.

Only a few counts were recorded for this clonotype. The chain joins TRBV29-1 to TRBJ2-2; TRBD1 matches 8 bases. The CDR3 has 15 amino acids. Looked up from germline, CDR1 is SQVTM and CDR2 is ANQGSEA. V shed 6 bases and J 4 bases; nucleotides not matched to a gene: 10. CDR3 coding DNA: TGCAGCGTCTGGAACAGGGGGAAGAGCACCGGGGAGCTGTTTTTT. Its translation is CSVWNRGKSTGELFF.

The rearrangement links TRBV12-3 or TRBV12-4 to TRBJ2-1; D tentatively fits TRBD1 or TRBD2 (5 bases each). This CDR3 contains 15 residues. Trimming shortened V by 5 bases and J by 5 bases, and 16 bases separated the two germline ends. CDR3 residues: CASSPFGTANNEQFF. The CDR3 DNA sequence: TGTGCCAGCAGTCCGTTCGGGACGGCGAACAATGAGCAGTTCTTC.

This clonotype was seen only a few times. CDR3 coding DNA: TGTGCCAGCAGCCAAGCCACGGGGGAGGATGAAAAACTGTTTTTT. It specifies CASSQATGEDEKLFF. The V gene is TRBV14, the J gene TRBJ1-4, with a possible D match to TRBD1 (5 bases). Germline CDR1 reads SGHDN; CDR2 reads FVKESK. The CDR3 extends over 15 amino acids. V dropped 1 base and J dropped 6 bases, with 12 bases sitting between them. Filled out from reference TRBV14 and TRBJ1-4, the complete variable domain reads EAGVTQFPSHSVIEKGQTVTLRCDPISGHDNLYWYRRVMGKEIKFLLHFVKESKQDESGMPNNRFLAERTGGTYSTLKVQPAELEDSGVYFCASSQATGEDEKLFFGSGTQLSVL.

The chain recombines TRBV6-5 with TRBJ2-2; D unclear. V was cut by 6 bases and J by 7 bases, with 15 bases left in between. CDR3 length: 14 amino acids. Germline loops: CDR1 MNHEY, CDR2 SVGAGI. The CDR3 sequence is CASSIPSENGELFF. CDR3 nucleotides: TGTGCCAGCAGCATACCCTCGGAGAACGGGGAGCTGTTTTTT.

The chain has TRBV15 and TRBJ2-3; D assignment may be TRBD1 or TRBD2 (5 bases each). V lost 4 bases to trimming and J lost 4 bases, with 18 bases between them. Looked up from germline, CDR1 is LNHNV and CDR2 is YYDKDF (reference sequence). This CDR3 is 16 amino acids long. The CDR3 spells CATSTPRGRVADTQYF. In DNA, the CDR3 is TGTGCCACCAGCACCCCTCGGGGCAGGGTCGCAGATACGCAGTATTTT.

The chain combines TRBV5-1 with TRBJ2-3; 7 bases fit TRBD1. This CDR3 has 16 residues. J lost 0 bases, V lost 3 bases, and 7 bases had no gene match. Germline-derived CDR1 and CDR2 are SGHRS and YFSETQ. CDR3 amino acids: CASSSYDRVSTDTQYF. In DNA, the CDR3 is TGCGCCAGCAGCTCGTACGACAGGGTTAGCACAGATACGCAGTATTTT. The entire variable domain, with the rest obtained from reference TRBV5-1 and TRBJ2-3, is as follows: KAGVTQTPRYLIKTRGQQVTLSCSPISGHRSVSWYQQTPGQGLQFLFEYFSETQRNKGNFPGRFSGRQFSNSRSEMNVSTLELGDSALYLCASSSYDRVSTDTQYFGPGTRLTVL.